The T cell receptor beta chain described here comes from a study of T cell responses to AZD1222 COVID-19 vaccine. The study's findings and limits: Only five or six individuals given AZD1222 were seropositive at baseline. The study reported that nearly half of spike-specific TCRs target unmutated variant regions. White British people made up most donors, females outnumbered males, and clonal diversity was possibly underestimated. Spike-specific TCR breadth and depth rose after two AZD1222 doses.

Note on this clone: The target antigen is unknown.

The repertoire was sequenced with immunoSEQ multiplex PCR; TCRdb's copy has only in-frame clones and lacks some. Of about 200,000 clones listed, roughly 92% are singletons. This TCR was sampled from an adult who received the AZD1222 COVID-19 vaccine. The source was peripheral blood, collected 28 days after the second AZD1222 dose.

The CDR3 here is CSAKLAGGMWVSYEQYF. DNA of the CDR3: TGCAGCGCCAAACTAGCGGGAGGGATGTGGGTAAGCTACGAGCAGTACTTC. The genes are TRBV29-1 and TRBJ2-7; 13 nucleotides match TRBD2. The CDR3 has 17 amino acids. J gave up 3 bases and V 7 bases, and 15 bases lay outside the gene matches. Germline CDR1 SQVTM, CDR2 ANQGSEA.